A single T cell receptor (beta chain) is shown here with its context. Sequenced by immunoSEQ multiplex PCR; TCRdb stores in-frame clones only, minus some. The repertoire holds 250,000 or so clones, nearly 90% seen once, with roughly 2.2% in the top ten. V lost 1 base and J lost 0, with 17 bases in between. Germline-derived CDR1 and CDR2 are SGHRS and YFSETQ. This CDR3 has 18 amino acids. This sample is part of a study of blood T cell repertoires in COVID-19. The receptor was isolated from a woman aged 55-69 years with COVID-19, enrolled during active disease. Material: peripheral blood. The V and J genes are TRBV5-1 and TRBJ2-1; the D gene is possibly TRBD1 (6 bases). The DNA of the CDR3 is TGCGCCAGCAGCTTGATTGCCCGGACAGCCCGCTCCTACAATGAGCAGTTCTTC. It specifies CASSLIARTARSYNEQFF.